The sequence of this TCR beta chain was determined in a study of identical twins. Notes on the study in general: Within monozygotic twins, out-of-frame TCR alpha sharing was underestimated by the models.

As for this clonotype: The antigen is undetermined.

Using its own MiXCR run on the 5' RACE reads, TCRdb lists one record per CDR3 protein. The sample lists 350,000 or so distinct CDR3 sequences, approximately 10% occurring once. Germline V lookup: CDR1 LGHDT, CDR2 YNNKEL (reference sequence). V was pared by 8 bases and J by 12 bases, with 6 bases of the junction left unmatched. The CDR3 loop spans 11 amino acids. This TCR was recovered from a woman aged 45-59 years in good health. The V call is TRBV3-1, the J call TRBJ2-1, with 8 positions matching TRBD1. The sequenced sample consisted of naive T cells sorted from blood. The CDR3 DNA reads TGTGCCAGCGTCCGCGGGACAGGGCAGTTCTTC. Translated: CASVRGTGQFF.